These T cell receptor beta chains were read from a single sample in a study of siplizumab effects on memory and regulatory T cells. Profiling relied on immunoSEQ multiplex PCR, and the TCRdb table lists in-frame clones only, not all of them. The sample holds around 65,000 clones, 79% seen once. The sequenced sample was memory CD4+ T cells sorted from blood. The receptors come from a human donor in good health. CDR3s include the opening cysteine and the closing phenylalanine or tryptophan. D genes are given only for firm matches. Expanded clones are given a class, and other clones once, few, many or no size at all.

j_gene | v_gene | abundance | d_gene | CDR3nt | CDR3aa
TRBJ2-2 | TRBV5-6 | NA | NA | TGTGCCAGCAGCTTGAGGAACACCGGGGAGCTGTTTTTT | CASSLRNTGELFF
TRBJ2-3 | TRBV11-2 | few | TRBD2 | TGTGCCAGCAGGGGTGTACGGCGGGGGAGCACAGATACGCAGTATTTT | CASRGVRRGSTDTQYF
TRBJ1-5 | TRBV7-2 | NA | TRBD1 | TGTGCCAGCAGCCCCAGGACAGGGCCAGATCAGCCCCAGCATTTT | CASSPRTGPDQPQHF
TRBJ2-7 | TRBV2 | NA | NA | TGTGCCACCTCCGGGCCATTTCTTTACGAGCAGTACTTC | CATSGPFLYEQYF
TRBJ1-1 | TRBV2 | NA | NA | TGTGCCAGCAAGTCCAGGGAGGCAGCTTTCTTT | CASKSREAAFF
TRBJ1-6 | TRBV5-1 | NA | NA | TGCGCCAGCAGCTTGGCCTCGGGGGGCAATTCACCCCTCCACTTT | CASSLASGGNSPLHF
TRBJ1-2 | TRBV30 | few | NA | TGTGCCTGGAGTGTACAAAGGTCGGGGGGCTACACCTTC | CAWSVQRSGGYTF
TRBJ1-2 | TRBV30 | NA | NA | TGTGCCTGGACCCAGGGGAACTATGGCTACACCTTC | CAWTQGNYGYTF
TRBJ1-4 | TRBV30 | NA | NA | TGTGCCTGGAGTAAACAAACAGGGAATGCAAAACTGTTTTTT | CAWSKQTGNAKLFF
TRBJ1-6 | TRBV19 | NA | NA | TGTGCCAGTAGTATCCGAGGCTCCTATAATTCACCCCTCCACTTT | CASSIRGSYNSPLHF
TRBJ1-2 | TRBV2 | NA | NA | TGTGCCAGCAGAACCAGAGGGGATGGCTACACCTTC | CASRTRGDGYTF
TRBJ2-3 | TRBV5-4 | NA | TRBD2 | TGTGCCAGCAGCTTGGCCGTATCTAGCGGGGGGGTAGCAGATACGCAGTATTTT | CASSLAVSSGGVADTQYF
TRBJ1-4 | TRBV7-2 | few | NA | TGTGCCAGCAGCTTAGGATCGACTTTCGGGGAAAAACTGTTTTTT | CASSLGSTFGEKLFF
TRBJ1-2 | TRBV28 | few | TRBD1 | TGTGCCAGCAGTTTCTCCGGACAGGGATTGGGCGGCTACACCTTC | CASSFSGQGLGGYTF
TRBJ1-2 | TRBV29-1 | NA | TRBD1 | TGCAGCGTCCCCCCGGGCATATCGGGGACAGGGGAAGGAGGCTACACCTTC | CSVPPGISGTGEGGYTF
TRBJ1-5 | TRBV12-5 | NA | NA | TGTGCTAGTGGCGAGACCTATAGCAATCAGCCCCAGCATTTT | CASGETYSNQPQHF
TRBJ1-2 | TRBV19 | NA | NA | TGTGCCAGTAGTATAGGGACAGCTTCCTCCTATGGCTACACCTTC | CASSIGTASSYGYTF
TRBJ1-2 | TRBV19 | once | NA | TGTGCCAGCAGCAAATCGGGGATGTATGGCTACACCTTC | CASSKSGMYGYTF
TRBJ2-5 | TRBV5-1 | NA | TRBD2 | TGCGCCAGCAGCCTCGAGCGGGGACGCCAAGAGACCCAGTACTTC | CASSLERGRQETQYF
TRBJ2-3 | TRBV2 | NA | NA | TGTGCCAGCAGTCAAACCTCTTTCACAGATACGCAGTATTTT | CASSQTSFTDTQYF
TRBJ1-4 | TRBV27 | NA | NA | TGTGCCAGCAGCCTGGGGTGGAGGGGTGAAAAACTGTTTTTT | CASSLGWRGEKLFF
TRBJ2-3 | TRBV6-6 | NA | TRBD1 | TGTGCCAGCAGCCGAAGGACAGGGGGCACAGATACGCAGTATTTT | CASSRRTGGTDTQYF
TRBJ2-7 | TRBV7-9 | NA | TRBD1 | TGTGCCAGCAGCTTTTATAGGGGGCGAAAGAACGAGCAGTACTTC | CASSFYRGRKNEQYF
TRBJ1-4 | TRBV2 | NA | NA | TGTGCCAGCAGTAGTAGGACAGCGAATGAAAAACTGTTTTTT | CASSSRTANEKLFF
TRBJ1-1 | TRBV19 | NA | NA | TGTGCCAGTAGTGCGGCGACAAGGACTGAAGCTTTCTTT | CASSAATRTEAFF
TRBJ1-1 | TRBV28 | once | TRBD1 | TGTGCCAGCAGTTCGGGGTTCGTAGGACAGGGAATGGAAGCTTTCTTT | CASSSGFVGQGMEAFF
TRBJ2-6 | TRBV10-2 | NA | NA | TGCGCCAGCAGCTTGACCAGCTCTGGGGCCAACGTCCTGACTTTC | CASSLTSSGANVLTF
TRBJ2-1 | TRBV10-2 | NA | NA | TGCGCCAGCGATCCGGGACATCAATTCGGTGAGCAGTTCTTC | CASDPGHQFGEQFF
TRBJ2-7 | TRBV5-1 | once | NA | TGCGCCAGCAGCTTAATCCCATACGAGCAGTACTTC | CASSLIPYEQYF
TRBJ1-6 | TRBV12-5 | NA | NA | TGTGCTAGTGGTTTGCAGCCGTATTCACCCCTCCACTTT | CASGLQPYSPLHF
TRBJ2-7 | TRBV6-6 | NA | TRBD1 | TGTGCCAGCAGCCTCGGACAGGGGTACGAGCAGTACTTC | CASSLGQGYEQYF
TRBJ2-1 | TRBV5-1 | NA | TRBD2 | TGCGCCAACGGCCGGCGGGAGGGGGGGCCACATGAGCAGTTCTTC | CANGRREGGPHEQFF
TRBJ2-1 | TRBV9 | NA | NA | TGTGCCAGCACCGCGTTGGCGGAACCAATGTTGGAGCAGTTCTTC | CASTALAEPMLEQFF
TRBJ2-4 | TRBV5-1 | NA | TRBD1 | TGCGCCAGCAGCTTGGTTCTACAGGGGGAATCCAAAAACATTCAGTACTTC | CASSLVLQGESKNIQYF
TRBJ2-1 | TRBV5-1 | NA | TRBD1 | TGCGCCAGCAGCTGGACGAATCCGGGACAGGGGACCAATGAGCAGTTCTTC | CASSWTNPGQGTNEQFF
TRBJ2-1 | TRBV12-5 | NA | TRBD1 | TGTGCTAGTGGCGCCGAGGGGGCGGGTGAGCAGTTCTTC | CASGAEGAGEQFF
TRBJ1-2 | TRBV28 | NA | NA | TGTGCCAGCAGTTTAGGCCGGGGGCAGGGCTATGGCTACACCTTC | CASSLGRGQGYGYTF
TRBJ2-2 | TRBV18 | NA | NA | TGTGCCAGCTCACCGGAGCGGAACACCGGGGAGCTGTTTTTT | CASSPERNTGELFF
TRBJ1-1 | TRBV28 | NA | NA | TGTGCCAGCACCACAGGGACTCCGGAAGCTTTCTTT | CASTTGTPEAFF
TRBJ2-7 | TRBV11-3 | once | NA | TGTGCCAGACAGGGATGCTACGAGCAGTACTTC | CARQGCYEQYF
TRBJ2-7 | TRBV9 | NA | NA | TGTGCCAGCAGCCCACAAGTAGAAGTCTACGAGCAGTACTTC | CASSPQVEVYEQYF
TRBJ2-7 | TRBV6-1 | few | TRBD2 | TGTGCCAGCAGTCCGGGGGGAGGGGTCCCTACCGAGCAGTACTTC | CASSPGGGVPTEQYF
TRBJ2-7 | TRBV5-6 | once | NA | TGTGCCAGCAGCTTGGTCGGGGTTGTCGACGAGCAGTACTTC | CASSLVGVVDEQYF
TRBJ1-2 | TRBV30 | NA | TRBD1 | TGTGCCTGGACAGGGGGACTTAAGTATGGCTACACCTTC | CAWTGGLKYGYTF
TRBJ2-7 | TRBV7-2 | few | TRBD2 | TGTGCCAGCAGCTTAGGTTTGGTTTGGGCGGGGGGGCACGAGCAGTACTTC | CASSLGLVWAGGHEQYF
TRBJ1-6 | TRBV7-2 | NA | NA | TGTGCCAGCAGCCCTCCGGCCACCTATAATTCACCCCTCCACTTT | CASSPPATYNSPLHF
TRBJ1-1 | TRBV5-6 | NA | NA | TGTGCCAGCAGCTTTAGGAGCACTGAAGCTTTCTTT | CASSFRSTEAFF
TRBJ2-7 | TRBV5-1 | NA | NA | TGCGCCAGCAGCTTGGGGGACGACTACGAGCAGTACTTC | CASSLGDDYEQYF
TRBJ1-5 | TRBV12-5 | NA | NA | TGTGCTAGTGGTTTGGTCGTGGGGCAGGCCCAGCATTTT | CASGLVVGQAQHF
TRBJ2-5 | TRBV28 | NA | NA | TGTGCCAGCCGGGGAGTAGAGACCCAGTACTTC | CASRGVETQYF
TRBJ1-1 | TRBV7-3 | few | NA | TGTGCCAGCAGCTCGACGGGGGGCTCGAACACTGAAGCTTTCTTT | CASSSTGGSNTEAFF
TRBJ2-5 | TRBV30 | NA | TRBD2 | TGTGCCTGGAGGAAGCGGGGGGGTCTGGGGACCCAGTACTTC | CAWRKRGGLGTQYF
TRBJ2-5 | TRBV5-4 | NA | TRBD1 | TGTGCCAGCAGCTCCCTCGGACAGGGGCAAGAGACCCAGTACTTC | CASSSLGQGQETQYF
TRBJ1-5 | TRBV29-1 | NA | NA | TGCAGCGTTCTCGGGGGAGGCAATCAGCCCCAGCATTTT | CSVLGGGNQPQHF